The rows below give T cell receptor beta chains drawn from one sample of a study of shared clonotypes between healthy human individuals. TCRdb keeps only in-frame clones here, not all; method: immunoSEQ multiplex PCR. This table holds some 2,500,000 clones, roughly 90% found once. Specimen: naive CD4+ T cells from PBMCs. The receptor source for this set is a man between 18 and 29 years old in good health. Some clones in this sample may be carry-over from other donors' samples. CDR3s include the opening cysteine and the closing phenylalanine or tryptophan. D genes are given only for firm matches. Not all rows give a size; the values are once, few, many and, for expanded clones, a class.

v_gene: TRBV19
j_gene: TRBJ2-5
abundance: once
d_gene: TRBD1
CDR3nt: TGTGCCAGTAGAACGCGTGGGACAGGGGGAGAGACCCAGTACTTC
CDR3aa: CASRTRGTGGETQYF

v_gene: TRBV7-8
j_gene: TRBJ2-1
abundance: .
d_gene: .
CDR3nt: TGTGCCAGCAGCGAGGGGCTAGCCTACAATGAGCAGTTCTTC
CDR3aa: CASSEGLAYNEQFF

v_gene: TRBV9
j_gene: TRBJ2-7
abundance: .
d_gene: TRBD1
CDR3nt: TGTGCCAGCAGCCCAGACAGGGGTTACGAGCAGTACTTC
CDR3aa: CASSPDRGYEQYF

v_gene: TRBV28
j_gene: TRBJ1-1
abundance: .
d_gene: .
CDR3nt: TGTGCCAGCAGTCCCGGGAGGTACACTGAAGCTTTCTTT
CDR3aa: CASSPGRYTEAFF

v_gene: TRBV7-2
j_gene: TRBJ1-6
abundance: .
d_gene: .
CDR3nt: TGTGCCAGCAGCTTAATGGGGTTTTCACCCCTCCACTTT
CDR3aa: CASSLMGFSPLHF

v_gene: TRBV7-8
j_gene: TRBJ1-1
abundance: .
d_gene: .
CDR3nt: TGTGCCAGCAGCTTTGAAGCTCGTGGGCCTCACACTGAAGCTTTCTTT
CDR3aa: CASSFEARGPHTEAFF

v_gene: TRBV6-5
j_gene: TRBJ1-5
abundance: .
d_gene: .
CDR3nt: TGTGCCAGCAGTTACCCACAAGACTGGGATCAGCATTTT
CDR3aa: CASSYPQDWDQHF

v_gene: TRBV7-3
j_gene: TRBJ2-2
abundance: .
d_gene: .
CDR3nt: TGTGCCAGCAGCTTAACGGTTTTATCAGCGAACACCGGGGAGCTGTTTTTT
CDR3aa: CASSLTVLSANTGELFF

v_gene: TRBV5-1
j_gene: TRBJ1-1
abundance: few
d_gene: .
CDR3nt: TGCGCCAGCAGCTTGGCGGGGGGGCTAAGCACTGAAGCTTTCTTT
CDR3aa: CASSLAGGLSTEAFF

v_gene: TRBV10-3
j_gene: TRBJ2-1
abundance: .
d_gene: .
CDR3nt: TGTGCCATCAGTGAGAGGGGCGCTGACTCCTACAATGAGCAGTTCTTC
CDR3aa: CAISERGADSYNEQFF

v_gene: TRBV7-8
j_gene: TRBJ2-3
abundance: .
d_gene: .
CDR3nt: TGTGCCAGCAGCCCGATCGCTGTTGCCACAGATACGCAGTATTTT
CDR3aa: CASSPIAVATDTQYF

v_gene: TRBV2
j_gene: TRBJ2-1
abundance: .
d_gene: .
CDR3nt: TGTGCCAGCAGGTCTGGGGCCTACAATGAGCAGTTCTTC
CDR3aa: CASRSGAYNEQFF

v_gene: TRBV5-1
j_gene: TRBJ1-1
abundance: once
d_gene: .
CDR3nt: TGCGCCAGCACCTCGGGGTTGGGGTTGAACACTGAAGCTTTCTTT
CDR3aa: CASTSGLGLNTEAFF

v_gene: TRBV4-2
j_gene: TRBJ1-1
abundance: .
d_gene: TRBD1
CDR3nt: TGTGCCAGCAGCCAAGAACGACAGGGGGCCACTGAAGCTTTCTTT
CDR3aa: CASSQERQGATEAFF

v_gene: TRBV29-1
j_gene: TRBJ2-5
abundance: once
d_gene: TRBD1
CDR3nt: TGCAGCGTTGGTCTGGGGACAGGGAAAGAGACCCAGTACTTC
CDR3aa: CSVGLGTGKETQYF

v_gene: TRBV7-3
j_gene: TRBJ2-3
abundance: .
d_gene: .
CDR3nt: TGTGCCAGCAGCTTAAACCCCCAACCCCCACGGGATACGCAGTATTTT
CDR3aa: CASSLNPQPPRDTQYF

v_gene: TRBV7-9
j_gene: TRBJ2-2
abundance: .
d_gene: TRBD1
CDR3nt: TGTGCCAGCACCCTCATGGGGACAGGGGATTTCGGAGCCGGGGAGCTGTTTTTT
CDR3aa: CASTLMGTGDFGAGELFF

v_gene: TRBV19
j_gene: TRBJ1-5
abundance: .
d_gene: .
CDR3nt: TGTGCCAGTAGTATTATAGGGGACAGCAATCAGCCCCAGCATTTT
CDR3aa: CASSIIGDSNQPQHF

v_gene: TRBV6-5
j_gene: TRBJ1-1
abundance: .
d_gene: .
CDR3nt: TGTGCCAGCAGTTACAGGGGCAGTGTGGGAGCTTTCTTT
CDR3aa: CASSYRGSVGAFF

v_gene: TRBV9
j_gene: TRBJ1-1
abundance: .
d_gene: .
CDR3nt: TGTGCCAGCAGCGTAGACGGACTTCGGAACACTGAAGCTTTCTTT
CDR3aa: CASSVDGLRNTEAFF

v_gene: TRBV5-1
j_gene: TRBJ2-3
abundance: .
d_gene: TRBD2
CDR3nt: TGCGCCAGCAGCCTTAGCGGGAGGGCCACAGATACGCAGTATTTT
CDR3aa: CASSLSGRATDTQYF

v_gene: TRBV4-2
j_gene: TRBJ1-5
abundance: once
d_gene: .
CDR3nt: TGTGCCAGCAGCCAAGATCAACTGGGCGGCCAGCCCCAGCATTTT
CDR3aa: CASSQDQLGGQPQHF

v_gene: TRBV5-1
j_gene: TRBJ2-5
abundance: .
d_gene: .
CDR3nt: TGCGCCAGCAGGATCGGGGGCGCGGGTCAAGAGACCCAGTACTTC
CDR3aa: CASRIGGAGQETQYF

v_gene: TRBV10-3
j_gene: TRBJ2-3
abundance: .
d_gene: TRBD2
CDR3nt: TGTGCCATCAGTGAGAAGCGACTAGCGGGATCCGCAGATACGCAGTATTTT
CDR3aa: CAISEKRLAGSADTQYF

v_gene: TRBV7-3
j_gene: TRBJ2-1
abundance: .
d_gene: TRBD1
CDR3nt: TGTGCCAGCAGCCTACAGGGGGCCGCCTACAATGAGCAGTTCTTC
CDR3aa: CASSLQGAAYNEQFF

v_gene: TRBV18
j_gene: TRBJ2-5
abundance: .
d_gene: .
CDR3nt: TGTGCCAGCTCACCAATTCCGGGCAGGGCCGAGACCCAGTACTTC
CDR3aa: CASSPIPGRAETQYF

v_gene: TRBV11-2
j_gene: TRBJ1-1
abundance: .
d_gene: .
CDR3nt: TGTGCCAGCAGCTTTACCCGCGGCGGGACTGAAGCTTTCTTT
CDR3aa: CASSFTRGGTEAFF

v_gene: TRBV28
j_gene: TRBJ1-1
abundance: .
d_gene: TRBD1
CDR3nt: TGTGCCAGCAGCCGGGGACAGTGGAACACTGAAGCTTTCTTT
CDR3aa: CASSRGQWNTEAFF

v_gene: TRBV5-4
j_gene: TRBJ2-1
abundance: .
d_gene: .
CDR3nt: TGTGCCAGCAGCTTGGATAGGGTTTGGAATGAGCAGTTCTTC
CDR3aa: CASSLDRVWNEQFF

v_gene: TRBV5-4
j_gene: TRBJ2-7
abundance: .
d_gene: TRBD2
CDR3nt: TGTGCCAGCAGCTTCTTCGGACTAGCGGGATTGAACTACGAGCAGTACTTC
CDR3aa: CASSFFGLAGLNYEQYF

v_gene: TRBV7-2
j_gene: TRBJ1-5
abundance: .
d_gene: .
CDR3nt: TGTGCCAGCACAAACGGAGGGACATCCCAGCCCCAGCATTTT
CDR3aa: CASTNGGTSQPQHF

v_gene: TRBV30
j_gene: TRBJ1-2
abundance: .
d_gene: .
CDR3nt: TGTGCCTGGGCCAGGGGCCTCTATGGCTACACCTTC
CDR3aa: CAWARGLYGYTF

v_gene: TRBV30
j_gene: TRBJ2-2
abundance: .
d_gene: TRBD1
CDR3nt: TGTGCCTGGGGGGGACAGTTAACCGGGGAGCTGTTTTTT
CDR3aa: CAWGGQLTGELFF

v_gene: TRBV19
j_gene: TRBJ1-2
abundance: .
d_gene: .
CDR3nt: TGTGCCAGTAGCCACTCAAATCCCGGGACCGGGCGCTATGGCTACACCTTC
CDR3aa: CASSHSNPGTGRYGYTF

v_gene: TRBV7-2
j_gene: TRBJ2-1
abundance: .
d_gene: TRBD2
CDR3nt: TGTGCCAGCAGCGGAACAGGACTAGCGGGAGTCGATGAGCAGTTCTTC
CDR3aa: CASSGTGLAGVDEQFF

v_gene: TRBV5-4
j_gene: TRBJ1-2
abundance: .
d_gene: .
CDR3nt: TGTGCCAGCAGCTTAGGTCCAGGGACGGACTATGGCTACACCTTC
CDR3aa: CASSLGPGTDYGYTF

v_gene: TRBV5-1
j_gene: TRBJ1-4
abundance: .
d_gene: .
CDR3nt: TGCGCCAGCAGCTTGGTCTCCGGATCTAATGAAAAACTGTTTTTT
CDR3aa: CASSLVSGSNEKLFF

v_gene: TRBV18
j_gene: TRBJ1-6
abundance: .
d_gene: .
CDR3nt: TGTGCCAGCTCACCGGGACAAGTAATTTCACCCCTCCACTTT
CDR3aa: CASSPGQVISPLHF